A selection of T cell receptor beta chains follows, all from one sample in a study of CD8 T cells in Susac syndrome. TCRdb reprocessed the immunoSEQ multiplex PCR reads with MiXCR, giving one entry per CDR3 protein. Of more than 75,000 distinct CDR3 sequences listed, around 94% are singletons. Sequenced material: CD8+ T cells from PBMCs. The receptor source for this set is a human donor in good health. Both conserved end residues are part of each CDR3. Each record gives: clone size, D gene, V gene, J gene, CDR3 DNA, CDR3 protein. A D gene is named only where the DNA matches it firmly. Size is omitted from some rows. Given values are once, few, many or a class for expanded clones.

once,NA,TRBV11-2,TRBJ2-4,TGTGCCAGCAGCTTGTCGGCGACGCATATCGCATATGGGCCTACGTCCTCGTTAAACATTCAGTACTTC,CASSLSATHIAYGPTSSLNIQYF
NA,NA,TRBV4-1,TRBJ1-4,TGCGCCAGCAGCCAAGGCGGGCAAGAAAAACTGTTTTTT,CASSQGGQEKLFF
NA,NA,TRBV7-3,TRBJ1-1,TGTGCCAGCAGCTTAAGAGTGGGGGGCACTGAAGCTTTCTTT,CASSLRVGGTEAFF
NA,NA,TRBV5-6,TRBJ1-1,TGTGCCAGCAGCTTGAGTGGGGGAGGGACTGAAGCTTTCTTT,CASSLSGGGTEAFF
NA,NA,TRBV27,TRBJ1-2,TGTGCCAGCAGTCCTCAGGGTGGCAGAAACTATGGCTACACCTTC,CASSPQGGRNYGYTF
NA,NA,TRBV27,TRBJ1-1,TGTGCCAGCAGTTATTCGGGGGCTAACACTGAAGCTTTCTTT,CASSYSGANTEAFF
NA,NA,TRBV16,TRBJ1-1,TGTGCCAGCAGCCAAGTGACATTGAACACTGAAGCTTTCTTT,CASSQVTLNTEAFF
NA,NA,TRBV6-6,TRBJ1-1,TGTGCCAGCAGCGACATTCGGGATAACACTGAAGCTTTCTTT,CASSDIRDNTEAFF
NA,NA,TRBV12-3/TRBV12-4,TRBJ2-7,TGTGCCAGCATGGGTGAGGAGCAGTACTTC,CASMGEEQYF
NA,NA,TRBV19,TRBJ2-2,TGTGCCAGTAGTATTCCAGCAATGACAGGAGAAAACGCGAACACCGGGGAGCTGTTTTTT,CASSIPAMTGENANTGELFF
NA,NA,TRBV6-1,TRBJ2-7,TGTGCCAGCAGTGCACACAGGGTCGAGCAGTACTTC,CASSAHRVEQYF
NA,NA,TRBV29-1,TRBJ1-1,TGCAGCGTTGAAGATCTGAAGGCTACCCCTGAAGCTTTCTTT,CSVEDLKATPEAFF
NA,TRBD2,TRBV7-2,TRBJ2-3,TGTGCCAGCAGCAGGACTAGCGGGGGGGCAGATACGCAGTATTTT,CASSRTSGGADTQYF
once,TRBD2,TRBV4-3,TRBJ2-5,TGCGCCAGCAGCTCCGGGGGGGCCTTCGGTGAGACCCAGTACTTC,CASSSGGAFGETQYF
NA,TRBD1,TRBV5-4,TRBJ2-7,TGTGCCAGCAGCCATACAGGGGACTCCTACGAGCAGTACTTC,CASSHTGDSYEQYF
once,TRBD1,TRBV28,TRBJ1-5,TGTGCCAGCAGCACCAGGACAGGAATCAATCAGCCCCAGCATTTT,CASSTRTGINQPQHF